This T cell receptor (beta chain) came from a study of T-cell reconstitution after alpha-beta-depleted transplantation in children. Study conclusions and caveats: Several hundred rapidly expanded clones from non-depleted graft cells reportedly supplied alpha-beta T cells about two months post-transplant. Most T-cell counts and diversity one year after the transplant came from T cells that were newly produced. Diversity of TCRbeta at day 60 was high in some patients, arising from surviving recipient T cells and thymic progenitors.

The CDR3 is 17 amino acids. The V gene end was trimmed by 5 bases and the J gene end by 2 bases; junction bases not matched to a gene: 9. Germline CDR1 is SEHNR and CDR2 is FQNEAQ (reference sequence). This clonotype was counted only a few times. Antigen unknown. Unique molecular identifiers were incorporated during preparation of the TCRbeta library. TCRdb fed the PCR reads into MiXCR, producing one record per CDR3 protein. Of 200,000 or so distinct CDR3 sequences in the sample, about 6% were seen once. Sample: PBMCs, taken before TCRalphabeta/CD19-depleted stem cell transplant. This receptor was taken from a girl under two years old with combined immunodeficiency, due to receive a stem cell transplant. The chain employs TRBV7-9 and TRBJ2-2; 9 bases map to TRBD2. As DNA, the CDR3 is TGTGCCAGCAGCCAACCCCAGCGGGGGGTAAACACCGGGGAGCTGTTTTTT. Protein product: CASSQPQRGVNTGELFF.